This note documents a single TCR beta chain sequence. Its antigen is currently not known. Base quality data are lacking; no much larger clone is found one base away. The CDR3 regions of human TCRbeta chains were analyzed by immunosequencing. The study's processing was this. Repertoire TCRs were matched against a reference library of SARS-CoV-2-specific TCRs generated with the MIRA antigen-specificity platform. Breadth was defined as the fraction of unique TCRs that were SARS-CoV-2-associated, and depth was defined as the fraction of total T cells that were SARS-CoV-2-associated. Using the MIRA data, each spike-specific TCR was mapped to the spike region that the TCR reacts to and placed in a CD4 or CD8 class. Log10-transformed breadth and depth values were compared by one-way ANOVA with Sidak's multiple comparisons tests. TCRdb retrieved this table from immuneACCESS and kept in-frame rearrangements only. Not all clones are present; in checked studies, unresolved V genes account for under half, and no reason is known for the remainder. The V and J calls and clone size come from that table; D and trimming were worked out from the DNA. A total of about 130,000 clones appear in this sample, just over 85% of them only once. Together, the top ten hold 9% to 15% of the sample.

The data were taken from a study of T cell responses to AZD1222 COVID-19 vaccine (dated by TCRdb to about 2021). With respect to the entire study: Because spike-specific TCR depth and breadth did not differ between the two schedules, AZD1222 recipients who got a second dose at roughly 4 weeks were pooled with those who got a second dose at roughly 12 weeks. Trial participants were enrolled into age subgroups of 18-55, 56-69 and 70-plus years, which contained about 150, 28 and 57 TCR-sequenced participants, respectively. A total of over 230 trial participants underwent TCR sequencing, of whom roughly 210 had received two doses of AZD1222 and roughly 26 had received two doses of the MenACWY control vaccine. Summary of the overall study and its limitations: A significant rise in spike-specific TCR breadth and depth was observed after two AZD1222 doses relative to day 0 and relative to MenACWY recipients. CD4 TCRs associated with the vaccine covered the entire spike protein, and the dominant responses were in regions 160-218 and 743-854. Conclusions about previously exposed vaccinees were limited because only six AZD1222 recipients were SARS-CoV-2 seropositive at baseline. The 56-69-year group was small, and its depth increase did not reach significance, likely because of low power. Participants were mostly white British and included more females than males, and it was suggested by the authors that clonal diversity may have been underestimated. Epitopes outside the regions mutated in the B.1.351 and B.1.1.7 variants were reportedly recognized by nearly half of the unique spike-specific TCRs. Because no samples from the day 14 peak response were available, repertoires could be characterized only after the peak T cell response.

The label giving this sample's time point can be read as: baseline before first vaccination. Vaccinee samples came from UK trials COV001 and COV002, including a single-blind randomized controlled phase 2/3 trial of AZD1222 (ChAdOx1 nCoV-19) in healthy adults. For TCRbeta chain sequencing, PBMC samples from trial participants were taken at day 0 and at day 28 after the second dose. The V end gives up 5 bases and the J end 6 bases, leaving 4 bases in the junction not matched to a gene. From the germline V gene, CDR1 is SNHLY and CDR2 is FYNNEI. Including the terminal cysteine and phenylalanine, the CDR3 comprises 14 residues. Only CDR3 DNA remains: 42 bases, in frame from the first base.

This specimen consisted of peripheral blood, obtained on day 0 of AZD1222 vaccination. The V and J segments used are TRBV2 and TRBJ1-4, with 9 junctional bases fitting TRBD1. This TCR came from an adult in good health. The CDR3 protein is CASSPGTGYEKLFF. The DNA reads as follows: TGTGCCAGCAGTCCTGGGACAGGGTATGAAAAACTGTTTTTT.